The clone carrying this T cell receptor beta chain appeared a few times. Its antigen is currently unknown. With constant-segment primers, 5'RACE yielded cDNA libraries of TCR alpha and TCR beta that carried sample barcodes and UMIs. TCRdb re-called the 5' RACE reads through MiXCR, storing one row per CDR3 protein. The table lists roughly 100,000 distinct CDR3 sequences, over 13% of them singletons. The germline CDR1 and CDR2 sequences are SQVTM and ANQGSEA. Trimming took 6 bases from V and 2 from J, leaving 7 bases between them. The CDR3 spans 11 residues. The data stem from a study of T-cell memory formation after mild COVID-19. The study, taken as a whole, reports: Contracting CD8+ clones were enriched in EMRA, CD4+ mainly in CM and EM.

This TCR derives from a man in his late teens or twenties who had mild COVID-19 (a few samples of this study predate the infection). Cell type and time point are not known. Sequenced material: PBMCs or a T cell subset sorted from them (not recorded which). The gene calls are TRBV29-1 and TRBJ2-5; no reliable D call. For the CDR3, the DNA is TGCAGCGTCGGACGGCAAGAGACCCAGTACTTC. Its translation is CSVGRQETQYF.